This TCR beta chain originates from a study of blood T cell repertoires in COVID-19. Assay: immunoSEQ multiplex PCR; the TCRdb copy retains only in-frame clones and omits some. The repertoire consists of 200,000 to 300,000 clones, with 85% to 90% occurring once and the leading ten covering around 0.8%. Germline V gives CDR1 MDHEN, CDR2 SYDVKM. Trimming pared 3 bases from V and 1 base from J, leaving 14 bases between. This CDR3 contains 16 residues. This clone occurred once. The chain has TRBV28 and TRBJ2-3, with D possibly being TRBD2 (5 bases). Sequences were obtained from PBMCs or T cells enriched from blood (not recorded which). The source is a man aged 45-60 years who had been exposed to COVID-19. As DNA, the CDR3 is TGTGCCAGCAGTTTTACGGCTAGCAGTCGCACAGATACGCAGTATTTT. Protein sequence: CASSFTASSRTDTQYF.